The present TCR beta chain was sequenced within a study of blood T cell repertoires in COVID-19. Turning to the study itself: Italy, Spain and the United States were the sources of the convalescent and acute COVID-19 samples. Sources were T cells, B-cell-depleted T cells, or PBMCs; the material itself was cDNA or gDNA.

CDR3 length: 14 amino acids. Per the germline V gene, CDR1 is KGHDR and CDR2 is SFDVKD. With 9 bases removed from V and 4 bases from J, the gap between germline ends came to 15 bases. How the authors handled the data: Estimation of nucleated cell counts relied on the amplification of reference gene primers. Using immunoSEQ multiplex PCR, the repertoire was profiled, and TCRdb retains in-frame clones only, with some absent. V and J calls and clone size follow that table, whereas D and trimming were derived from the DNA. The repertoire holds under 150,000 clones, with 70% to 90% as singletons. Sequencing was carried out using peripheral blood. The V gene is TRBV24-1, the J gene TRBJ1-5; D is unresolved. This TCR was recovered from a man between 65 and 79 years old with active COVID-19. CDR3 in DNA: TGTGCCACCCCAGACACCAGAAGGAATCAGCCCCAGCATTTT. Translated: CATPDTRRNQPQHF.